This T cell receptor beta chain was captured in a study of graft-versus-host responses after intestinal transplantation. Trimming shortened V by 6 bases and J by 2 bases, and 12 bases separated the two germline ends. The CDR3 has 14 residues. Germline V gene sequence: CDR1 SGDLS, CDR2 YYNGEE. Regarding the study as a whole: Recipient marrow showed GvH clones, some seen first in ileum or blood. Allografts from individuals with graft-donor T cell macrochimerism displayed high graft-versus-host to host-versus-graft clonal ratios.

Sequencing was performed with immunoSEQ multiplex PCR; in TCRdb, only in-frame clones are kept and a portion is missing. The sample lists fewer than 110,000 clones, approximately 94% occurring once. To note about this clone: Antigen specificity is unknown.

The chain uses TRBV9 and TRBJ1-3; D gene unclear. The clonotype was recovered from a human donor who received an intestinal transplant. The starting material was unstimulated CD8+ T cells sorted from spleen or lymph node cells, obtained before intestinal transplant. This CDR3 reads CASNEGATGNTIYF. CDR3 in DNA: TGTGCCAGCAACGAGGGCGCGACTGGAAACACCATATATTTT. Filled out from reference TRBV9 and TRBJ1-3, the complete variable domain reads DSGVTQTPKHLITATGQRVTLRCSPRSGDLSVYWYQQSLDQGLQFLIQYYNGEERAKGNILERFSAQQFPDLHSELNLSSLELGDSALYFCASNEGATGNTIYFGEGSWLTVV.